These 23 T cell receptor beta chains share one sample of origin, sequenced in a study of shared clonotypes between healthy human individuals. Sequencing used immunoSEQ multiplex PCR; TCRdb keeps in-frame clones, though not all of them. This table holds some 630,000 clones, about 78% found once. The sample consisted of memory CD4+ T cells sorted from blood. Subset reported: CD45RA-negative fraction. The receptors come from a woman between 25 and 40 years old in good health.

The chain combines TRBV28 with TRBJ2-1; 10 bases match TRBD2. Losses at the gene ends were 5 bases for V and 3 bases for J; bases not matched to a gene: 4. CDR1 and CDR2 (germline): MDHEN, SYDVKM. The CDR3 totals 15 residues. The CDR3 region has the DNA TGTGCCAGCAGTATCGGACTAGCGGTCTACAATGAGCAGTTCTTC. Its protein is CASSIGLAVYNEQFF.

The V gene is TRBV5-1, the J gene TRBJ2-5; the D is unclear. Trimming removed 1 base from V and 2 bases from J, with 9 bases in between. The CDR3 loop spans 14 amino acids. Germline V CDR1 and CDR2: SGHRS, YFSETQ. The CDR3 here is CASSLQTQQETQYF. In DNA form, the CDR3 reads TGCGCCAGCAGCTTGCAGACACAGCAAGAGACCCAGTACTTC.

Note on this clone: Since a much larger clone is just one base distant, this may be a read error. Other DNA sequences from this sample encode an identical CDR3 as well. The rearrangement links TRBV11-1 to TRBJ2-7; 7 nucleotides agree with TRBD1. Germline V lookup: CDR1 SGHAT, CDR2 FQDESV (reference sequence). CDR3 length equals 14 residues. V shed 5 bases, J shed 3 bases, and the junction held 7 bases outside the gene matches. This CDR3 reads CASSPQRDSYEQYF. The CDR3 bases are TGTGCCAGCAGCCCCCAAAGGGACAGCTACGAGCAGTACTTC.

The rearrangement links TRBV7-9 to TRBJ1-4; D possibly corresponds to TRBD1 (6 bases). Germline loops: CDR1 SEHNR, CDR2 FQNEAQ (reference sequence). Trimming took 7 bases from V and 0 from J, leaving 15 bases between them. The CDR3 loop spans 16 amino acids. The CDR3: CASTGDSSATNEKLFF. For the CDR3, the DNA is TGTGCCAGCACAGGGGACTCCTCCGCAACTAATGAAAAACTGTTTTTT.

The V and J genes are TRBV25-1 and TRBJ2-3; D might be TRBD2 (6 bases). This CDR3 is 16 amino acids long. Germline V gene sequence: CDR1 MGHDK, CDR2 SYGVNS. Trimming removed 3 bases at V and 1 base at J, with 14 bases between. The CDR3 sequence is CASSDLVGGGTDTQYF. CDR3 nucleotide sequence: TGTGCCAGCAGTGATTTGGTGGGGGGAGGCACAGATACGCAGTATTTT. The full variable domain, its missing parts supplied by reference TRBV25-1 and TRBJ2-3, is EADIYQTPRYLVIGTGKKITLECSQTMGHDKMYWYQQDPGMELHLIHYSYGVNSTEKGDLSSESTVSRIRTEHFPLTLESARPSHTSQYLCASSDLVGGGTDTQYFGPGTRLTVL.

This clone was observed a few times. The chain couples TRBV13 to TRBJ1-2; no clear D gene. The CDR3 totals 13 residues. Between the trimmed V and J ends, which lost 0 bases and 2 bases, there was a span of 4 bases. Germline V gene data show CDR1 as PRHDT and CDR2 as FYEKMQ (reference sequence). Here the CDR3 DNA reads TGTGCCAGCAGCTTAGGGACAAACTATGGCTACACCTTC. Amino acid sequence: CASSLGTNYGYTF.

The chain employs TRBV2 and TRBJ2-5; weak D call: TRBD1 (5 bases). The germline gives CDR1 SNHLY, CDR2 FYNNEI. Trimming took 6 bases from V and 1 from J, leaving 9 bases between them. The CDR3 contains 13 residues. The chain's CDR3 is CASRKTAQETQYF. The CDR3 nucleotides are TGTGCCAGCAGAAAGACAGCCCAAGAGACCCAGTACTTC.

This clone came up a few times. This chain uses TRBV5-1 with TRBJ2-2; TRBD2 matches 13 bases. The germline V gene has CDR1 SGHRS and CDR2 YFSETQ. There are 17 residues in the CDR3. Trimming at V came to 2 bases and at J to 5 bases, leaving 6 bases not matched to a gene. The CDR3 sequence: CASSLGTSGILTGELFF. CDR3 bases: TGCGCCAGCAGCTTAGGGACTAGCGGGATTCTGACCGGGGAGCTGTTTTTT.

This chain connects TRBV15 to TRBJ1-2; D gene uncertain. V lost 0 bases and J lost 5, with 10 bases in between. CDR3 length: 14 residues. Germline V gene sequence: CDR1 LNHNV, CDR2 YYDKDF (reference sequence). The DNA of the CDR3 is TGTGCCACCAGCAGAGACAAGGGAGGGTATGGCTACACCTTC. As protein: CATSRDKGGYGYTF.

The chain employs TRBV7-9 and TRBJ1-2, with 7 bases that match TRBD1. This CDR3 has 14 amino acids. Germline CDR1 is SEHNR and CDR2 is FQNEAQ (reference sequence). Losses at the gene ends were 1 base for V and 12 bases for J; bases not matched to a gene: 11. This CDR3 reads CASSLGEQGSQDTF. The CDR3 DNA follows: TGTGCCAGCAGCTTAGGGGAACAGGGGTCTCAGGACACCTTC.

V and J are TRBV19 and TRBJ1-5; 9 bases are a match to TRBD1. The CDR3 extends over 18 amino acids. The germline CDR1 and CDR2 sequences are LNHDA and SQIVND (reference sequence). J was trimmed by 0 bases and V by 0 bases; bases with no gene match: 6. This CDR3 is CASSIDPGTGNSNQPQHF. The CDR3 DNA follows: TGTGCCAGTAGTATAGACCCAGGGACAGGGAATAGCAATCAGCCCCAGCATTTT.

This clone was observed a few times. The CDR3 sequence is CASSLESLNIQYF. CDR3 sequence (DNA): TGTGCCAGCAGCTTAGAGTCATTAAACATTCAGTACTTC. J is TRBJ2-4 and V is TRBV7-9, with D uncertain. V lost 1 base to trimming and J lost 6 bases, with 7 bases between them. The CDR3 totals 13 residues. CDR1 and CDR2 from the germline V gene are SEHNR and FQNEAQ (reference sequence).

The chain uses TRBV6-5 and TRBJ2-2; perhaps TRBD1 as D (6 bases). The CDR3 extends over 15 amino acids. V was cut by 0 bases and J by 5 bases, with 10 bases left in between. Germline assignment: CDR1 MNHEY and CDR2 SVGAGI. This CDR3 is CASSYSYRATGELFF. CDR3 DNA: TGTGCCAGCAGTTACTCTTACAGGGCAACCGGGGAGCTGTTTTTT.

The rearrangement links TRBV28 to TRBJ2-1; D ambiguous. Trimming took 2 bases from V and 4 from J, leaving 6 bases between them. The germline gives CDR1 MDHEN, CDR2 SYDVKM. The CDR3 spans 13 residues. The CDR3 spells CASSLPLYNEQFF. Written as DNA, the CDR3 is TGTGCCAGCAGTTTACCTCTTTACAATGAGCAGTTCTTC. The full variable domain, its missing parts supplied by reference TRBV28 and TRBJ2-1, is DVKVTQSSRYLVKRTGEKVFLECVQDMDHENMFWYRQDPGLGLRLIYFSYDVKMKEKGDIPEGYSVSREKKERFSLILESASTNQTSMYLCASSLPLYNEQFFGPGTRLTVL.

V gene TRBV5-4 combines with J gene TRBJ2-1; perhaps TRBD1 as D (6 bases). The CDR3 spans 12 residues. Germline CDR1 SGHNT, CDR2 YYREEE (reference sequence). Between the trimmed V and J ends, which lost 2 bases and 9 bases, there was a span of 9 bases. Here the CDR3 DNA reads TGTGCCAGCAGCTTACAGGGTCGTGAGCAGTTCTTC. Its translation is CASSLQGREQFF.

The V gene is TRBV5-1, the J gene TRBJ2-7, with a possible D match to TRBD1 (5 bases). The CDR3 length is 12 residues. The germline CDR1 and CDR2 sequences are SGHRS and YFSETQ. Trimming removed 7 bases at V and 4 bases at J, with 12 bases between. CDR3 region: CASRLTDYEQYF. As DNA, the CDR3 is TGCGCCAGCCGATTGACAGATTACGAGCAGTACTTC.

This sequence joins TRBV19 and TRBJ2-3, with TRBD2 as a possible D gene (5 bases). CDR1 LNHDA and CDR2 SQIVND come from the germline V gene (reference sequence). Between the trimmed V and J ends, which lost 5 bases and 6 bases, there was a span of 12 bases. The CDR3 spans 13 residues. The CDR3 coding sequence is TGTGCCAGTAGTCGGGGTTTTACGGATACGCAGTATTTT. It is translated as CASSRGFTDTQYF.

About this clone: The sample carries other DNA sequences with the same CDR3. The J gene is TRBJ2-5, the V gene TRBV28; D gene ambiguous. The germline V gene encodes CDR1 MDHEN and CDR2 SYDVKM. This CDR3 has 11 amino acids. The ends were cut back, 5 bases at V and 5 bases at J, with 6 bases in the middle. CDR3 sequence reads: CASSLRETQYF. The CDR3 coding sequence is TGTGCCAGCAGTCTAAGGGAGACCCAGTACTTC.

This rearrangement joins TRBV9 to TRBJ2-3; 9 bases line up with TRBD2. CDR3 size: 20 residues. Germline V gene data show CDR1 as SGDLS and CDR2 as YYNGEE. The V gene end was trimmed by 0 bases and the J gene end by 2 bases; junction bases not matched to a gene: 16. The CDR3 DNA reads TGTGCCAGCAGCGTAGAAGATTTGAGGAGACTAGCGGCTACCACAGATACGCAGTATTTT. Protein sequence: CASSVEDLRRLAATTDTQYF.

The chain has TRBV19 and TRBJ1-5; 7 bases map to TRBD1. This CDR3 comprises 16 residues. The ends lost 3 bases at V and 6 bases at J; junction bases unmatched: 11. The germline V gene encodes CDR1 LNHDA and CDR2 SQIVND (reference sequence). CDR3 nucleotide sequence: TGTGCCAGTAGTATCGGCCCAGGGGGAAGTAGTCAGCCCCAGCATTTT. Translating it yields CASSIGPGGSSQPQHF.

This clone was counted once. CDR3: CASSPGLRVGYTF. The DNA for the CDR3 is TGTGCCAGCAGTCCCGGATTGAGGGTGGGCTACACCTTC. The chain carries TRBV28 and TRBJ1-2; D not resolved. The CDR3 runs 13 residues. V lost 5 bases to trimming and J lost 8 bases, with 15 bases between them. Germline values: CDR1 MDHEN, CDR2 SYDVKM.

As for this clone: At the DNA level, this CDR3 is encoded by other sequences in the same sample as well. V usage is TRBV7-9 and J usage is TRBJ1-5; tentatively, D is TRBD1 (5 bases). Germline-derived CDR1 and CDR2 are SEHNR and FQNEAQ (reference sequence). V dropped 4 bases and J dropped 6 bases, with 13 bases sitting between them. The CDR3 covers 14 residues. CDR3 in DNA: TGTGCCAGCAGCTCTCAGGGAGGAGGTCAGCCCCAGCATTTT. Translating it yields CASSSQGGGQPQHF.

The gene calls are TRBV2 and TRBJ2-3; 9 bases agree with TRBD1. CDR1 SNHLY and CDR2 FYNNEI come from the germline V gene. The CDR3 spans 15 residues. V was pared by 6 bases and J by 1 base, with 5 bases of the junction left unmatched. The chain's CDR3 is CASRKDRGGTDTQYF. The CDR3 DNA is TGTGCCAGCAGGAAGGACAGGGGAGGCACAGATACGCAGTATTTT.